This is a list of T cell receptor beta chains from one sample in a study of blood T cell repertoires in COVID-19. The assay was immunoSEQ multiplex PCR, and TCRdb's table has in-frame clones only and misses some. The data contain some 270,000 clones, roughly 85% of them seen just once; the ten biggest clones take up 9.1%. Sequenced sample: PBMCs or T cells enriched from blood (not recorded which). These receptor sequences come from a woman aged 45-60 years with acute COVID-19. Each CDR3 is given with its conserved first and last residue. The D gene is left open where the match is weak. Where a row states a size, it is once, few, many or the class of an expanded clone; other rows omit it.

D gene: NA; V gene: TRBV18; clone size: NA; J gene: TRBJ1-4; CDR3 DNA: TGTGCCAGCTCACCCAGTTCAACTAATGAAAAACTGTTTTTT; CDR3 protein: CASSPSSTNEKLFF
D gene: NA; V gene: TRBV6-1; clone size: NA; J gene: TRBJ1-2; CDR3 DNA: TGTGCCAGCAGTGAAGCAGGGGGGGGCAACTATGGCTACACCTTC; CDR3 protein: CASSEAGGGNYGYTF
D gene: NA; V gene: TRBV11-2; clone size: NA; J gene: TRBJ2-2; CDR3 DNA: TGTGCCAGCAGCTTATCGGGGGAGGGGGCCGGGGAGCTGTTTTTT; CDR3 protein: CASSLSGEGAGELFF
D gene: NA; V gene: TRBV3-1/TRBV3-2; clone size: NA; J gene: TRBJ1-6; CDR3 DNA: TGTGCCAGCAGCCAGGCAGGCTCACCCCTCCACTTT; CDR3 protein: CASSQAGSPLHF
D gene: NA; V gene: TRBV15; clone size: NA; J gene: TRBJ2-1; CDR3 DNA: TGTGCCACCAGCACAGGGACTGCTAACTACAATGAGCAGTTCTTC; CDR3 protein: CATSTGTANYNEQFF
D gene: TRBD1; V gene: TRBV5-1; clone size: NA; J gene: TRBJ1-2; CDR3 DNA: TGCGCCAGCAGCGGGACAGGTCTTAACTATGGCTACACCTTC; CDR3 protein: CASSGTGLNYGYTF
D gene: TRBD1; V gene: TRBV6-5; clone size: few; J gene: TRBJ1-2; CDR3 DNA: TGTGCCAGCAGTTACTCCGGACAGGAAGTCTATGGCTACACCTTC; CDR3 protein: CASSYSGQEVYGYTF
D gene: NA; V gene: TRBV7-2; clone size: NA; J gene: TRBJ2-7; CDR3 DNA: TGTGCCAGCAGCTTACGCTGGGCATCCCTCGACAGCGAGCAGTACTTC; CDR3 protein: CASSLRWASLDSEQYF
D gene: NA; V gene: TRBV7-9; clone size: NA; J gene: TRBJ1-5; CDR3 DNA: TGTGCCAGCAGCCCCGGGGGTAGGCATCAGCCCCAGCATTTT; CDR3 protein: CASSPGGRHQPQHF
D gene: NA; V gene: TRBV18; clone size: NA; J gene: TRBJ1-5; CDR3 DNA: TGTGCCAGCTCACAAGCCTCAGGGGGCAATCAGCCCCAGCATTTT; CDR3 protein: CASSQASGGNQPQHF
D gene: NA; V gene: TRBV29-1; clone size: NA; J gene: TRBJ1-2; CDR3 DNA: TGCAGCGTGGGGTACCGGGAGTATGTTGGCTACACCTTC; CDR3 protein: CSVGYREYVGYTF
D gene: NA; V gene: TRBV30; clone size: NA; J gene: TRBJ2-3; CDR3 DNA: TGTGCCTGGGTTGGGCCTGCCACAGATACGCAGTATTTT; CDR3 protein: CAWVGPATDTQYF
D gene: TRBD2; V gene: TRBV19; clone size: NA; J gene: TRBJ2-2; CDR3 DNA: TGTGCCAGTAGGCGGACTAGCGGGGGAACTAACACCGGGGAGCTGTTTTTT; CDR3 protein: CASRRTSGGTNTGELFF
D gene: NA; V gene: TRBV6-4; clone size: NA; J gene: TRBJ2-5; CDR3 DNA: TGTGCCAGCAAAGGCATACCCCTACAGGGTAGAGAGACCCAGTACTTC; CDR3 protein: CASKGIPLQGRETQYF
D gene: NA; V gene: TRBV30; clone size: NA; J gene: TRBJ1-1; CDR3 DNA: TGTGCCTCCCGGGAAAGGGGGTGGAACACTGAAGCTTTCTTT; CDR3 protein: CASRERGWNTEAFF
D gene: TRBD1; V gene: TRBV6-1; clone size: NA; J gene: TRBJ1-4; CDR3 DNA: TGTGCCAGCAGTGCCCGGACAGGGGGCGACGCTCGTGAAAAACTGTTTTTT; CDR3 protein: CASSARTGGDAREKLFF
D gene: NA; V gene: TRBV12-5; clone size: NA; J gene: TRBJ1-4; CDR3 DNA: TGTGCTAGTGGTTCGCGGGGGAGGGGAGGTGGAAAACTGTTTTTT; CDR3 protein: CASGSRGRGGGKLFF
D gene: NA; V gene: TRBV6-6; clone size: once; J gene: TRBJ1-5; CDR3 DNA: TGTGCCAGCAGTTACTTCGGGGAAAGCAATCAGCCCCAGCATTTT; CDR3 protein: CASSYFGESNQPQHF
D gene: NA; V gene: TRBV7-6; clone size: few; J gene: TRBJ2-3; CDR3 DNA: TGTGCCAGCAGCCAACAGGGAGCCCCTACAGATACGCAGTATTTT; CDR3 protein: CASSQQGAPTDTQYF
D gene: NA; V gene: TRBV5-1; clone size: NA; J gene: TRBJ1-2; CDR3 DNA: TGCGCCAGCAGTATGGGGAGCTCGAGCTATGGCTACACCTTC; CDR3 protein: CASSMGSSSYGYTF